This section outlines one TCR beta chain sequence together with its context. An amount of RNA that ranged from roughly 0.5 to 1 ug was reverse transcribed with random hexamers. By means of immunoSEQ multiplex PCR, TCR beta CDR3 spanning 54 Vbeta and 13 Jbeta underwent amplification. TCRdb reanalysed the immunoSEQ multiplex PCR reads using MiXCR and keeps one entry per CDR3 protein. The data contain 75,000 or so distinct CDR3 sequences, 94% of them seen just once; the ten biggest clones take up around 0.94%. These data belong to a study of CD8 T cells in Susac syndrome. TCR beta sequences were obtained from blood CD8+ and CD4+ T cells. The TEMRA cells underwent FACS enrichment, while the CD8+ and CD4+ T cells underwent negative isolation. CDR3 size: 19 residues. The V gene's germline CDR1 is LNHNV and CDR2 YYDKDF (reference sequence). Losses at the gene ends were 0 bases for V and 1 base for J; bases not matched to a gene: 9.

V and J are TRBV15 and TRBJ2-1; 10 nucleotides agree with TRBD1. Input material: CD8+ T cells from PBMCs. The source is a human donor with Susac syndrome. The CDR3 nucleotides read TGTGCCACCAGCAGAGATGGACAGGGGGTAATAAGTTCCTACAATGAGCAGTTCTTC. Translation: CATSRDGQGVISSYNEQFF.